This T cell receptor (beta chain) was sequenced in a study of T cell changes during pregnancy in multiple sclerosis. The assay was immunoSEQ multiplex PCR, and TCRdb's table has in-frame clones only and misses some. Among around 42,000 clones, approximately 92% were seen once, and the ten largest hold approximately 2%. Germline CDR1 reads LNHNV; CDR2 reads YYDKDF (reference sequence). Trimming removed 5 bases from V and 5 bases from J; junction bases left unmatched: 20. The CDR3 is made up of 18 amino acids. This sequence was found in a female donor in good health, enrolled as a control in a pregnancy study. The chain uses TRBV15 and TRBJ1-2; 7 bases are shared with TRBD1. The material sequenced was CD4+ T cells from peripheral blood mononuclear cells, taken after pregnancy. The CDR3 nucleotides read TGTGCCACCAGCCAAAGAACGGCAGGGGGAAGAGCTGGATATGGCTACACCTTC. Residues: CATSQRTAGGRAGYGYTF. The variable domain in full, with the rest retrieved from reference TRBV15 and TRBJ1-2, is DAMVIQNPRYQVTQFGKPVTLSCSQTLNHNVMYWYQQKSSQAPKLLFHYYDKDFNNEADTPDNFQSRRPNTSFCFLDIRSPGLGDTAMYLCATSQRTAGGRAGYGYTFGSGTRLTVV.